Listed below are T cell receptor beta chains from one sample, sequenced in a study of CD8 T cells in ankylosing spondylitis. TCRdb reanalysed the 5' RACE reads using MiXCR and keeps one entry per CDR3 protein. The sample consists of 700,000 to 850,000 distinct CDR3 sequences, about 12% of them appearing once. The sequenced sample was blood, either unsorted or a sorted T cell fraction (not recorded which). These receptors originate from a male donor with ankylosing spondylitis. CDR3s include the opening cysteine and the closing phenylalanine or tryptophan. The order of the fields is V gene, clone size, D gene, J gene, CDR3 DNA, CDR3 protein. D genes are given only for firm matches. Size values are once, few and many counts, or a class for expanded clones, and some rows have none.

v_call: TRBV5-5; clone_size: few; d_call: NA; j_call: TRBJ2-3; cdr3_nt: TGTGCCAGCAGCTTGGCCAACAGCCTAGATACGCAGTATTTT; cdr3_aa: CASSLANSLDTQYF
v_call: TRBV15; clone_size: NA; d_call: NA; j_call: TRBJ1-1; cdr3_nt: TGTGCCACCAGCAGAGGGGGGGCGAACACTGAAGCTTTCTTT; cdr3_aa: CATSRGGANTEAFF
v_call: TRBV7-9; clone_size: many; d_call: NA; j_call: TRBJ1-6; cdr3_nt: TGTGCCAGCACCTCTCTGAATGGGAATGATTCACCCCTCCACTTT; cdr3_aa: CASTSLNGNDSPLHF
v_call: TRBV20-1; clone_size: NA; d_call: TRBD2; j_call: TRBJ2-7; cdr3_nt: TGCAGTGCTAGTTCTAGCGGAGCCTACGAGCAGTACTTC; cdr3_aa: CSASSSGAYEQYF
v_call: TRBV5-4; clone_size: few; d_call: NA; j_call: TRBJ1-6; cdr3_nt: TGTGCCAGCAGCTTCCTAGACTCACCCCTCCACTTT; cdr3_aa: CASSFLDSPLHF
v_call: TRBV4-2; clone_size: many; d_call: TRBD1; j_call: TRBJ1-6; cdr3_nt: TGTGCCAGCAGCCAAGTTTCAGGGGGGAATTCACCCCTCCACTTT; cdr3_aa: CASSQVSGGNSPLHF
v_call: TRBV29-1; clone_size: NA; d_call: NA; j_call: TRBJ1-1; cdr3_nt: TGCAGCGTTGGGCACACGGGAGGGACTGAAGCTTTCTTT; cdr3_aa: CSVGHTGGTEAFF
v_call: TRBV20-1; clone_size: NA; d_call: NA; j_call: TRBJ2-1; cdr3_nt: TGCAGTGCCGAAGGGGGAGCGGTTAGCTCCTACAATGAGCAGTTCTTC; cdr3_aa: CSAEGGAVSSYNEQFF
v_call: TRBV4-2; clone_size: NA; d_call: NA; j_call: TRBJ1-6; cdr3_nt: TGTGCCAGCAGCCACCCGGGGACGGAATACTCACCCCTCCACTTT; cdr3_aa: CASSHPGTEYSPLHF
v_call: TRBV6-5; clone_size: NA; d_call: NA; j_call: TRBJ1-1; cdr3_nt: TGTGCCAGCAGTTCAGGGGTTTCTCTCACTGAAGCTTTCTTT; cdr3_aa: CASSSGVSLTEAFF
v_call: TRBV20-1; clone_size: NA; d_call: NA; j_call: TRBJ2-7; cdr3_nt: TGCAGCCTCCAGGGGCGGATAAGCTCCTACGAGCAGTACTTC; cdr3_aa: CSLQGRISSYEQYF
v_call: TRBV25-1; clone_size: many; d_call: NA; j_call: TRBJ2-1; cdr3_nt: TGTGCCAGCAGTGAATGGGGGGGGGCCAGCCACAATGAGCAGTTCTTC; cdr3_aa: CASSEWGGASHNEQFF
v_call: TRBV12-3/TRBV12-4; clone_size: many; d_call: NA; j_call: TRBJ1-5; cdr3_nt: TGTGCCAGCAGTTTAGCAGGCAGGGTAGGAGACCAGCCCCAGCATTTT; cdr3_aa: CASSLAGRVGDQPQHF
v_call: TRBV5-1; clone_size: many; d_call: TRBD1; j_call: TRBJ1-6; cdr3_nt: TGCGCCAGCAGCAGGGGACAGGACTATAATTCACCCCTCCACTTT; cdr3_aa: CASSRGQDYNSPLHF
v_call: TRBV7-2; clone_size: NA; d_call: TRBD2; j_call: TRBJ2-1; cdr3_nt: TGTGCCAGCAGCCCAGCGGGAGTCAATGAGCAGTTCTTC; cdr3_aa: CASSPAGVNEQFF
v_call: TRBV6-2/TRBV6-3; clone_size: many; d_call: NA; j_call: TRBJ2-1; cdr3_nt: TGTGCCACCGGGAGTTGGTCCTACAATGAGCAGTTCTTC; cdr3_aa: CATGSWSYNEQFF
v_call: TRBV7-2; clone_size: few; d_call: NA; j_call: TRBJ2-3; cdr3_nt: TGTGCCAGCAGCCCTCACTCTAGTTTTGGCGCAGATACGCAGTATTTT; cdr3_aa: CASSPHSSFGADTQYF
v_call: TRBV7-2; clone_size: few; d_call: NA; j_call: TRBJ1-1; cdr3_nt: TGTGCCAGCAGCTTAGCAAGCACCAATGAAGCTTTCTTT; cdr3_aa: CASSLASTNEAFF
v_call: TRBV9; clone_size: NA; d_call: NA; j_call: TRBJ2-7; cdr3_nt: TGTGCCAGCAGCTCAAACTTCCCTCCCTACGAGCAGTACTTC; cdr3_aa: CASSSNFPPYEQYF
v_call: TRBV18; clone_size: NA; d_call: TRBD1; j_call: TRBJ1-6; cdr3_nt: TGTGCCAGCTCACCACGACAGGGGAATGATTCACCCCTCCACTTT; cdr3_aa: CASSPRQGNDSPLHF
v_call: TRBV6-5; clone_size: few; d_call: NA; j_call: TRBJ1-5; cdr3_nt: TGTGCCAGCAGTTACCAGGGAGATAGCAATCAGCCCCAGCATTTT; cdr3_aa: CASSYQGDSNQPQHF
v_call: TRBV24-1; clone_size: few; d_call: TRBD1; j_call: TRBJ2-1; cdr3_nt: TGTGCCACCAGTGACCACGGACAGGGGTCCTACAATGAGCAGTTCTTC; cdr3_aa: CATSDHGQGSYNEQFF
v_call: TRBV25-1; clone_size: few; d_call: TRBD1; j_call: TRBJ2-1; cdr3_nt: TGTGCCAGTTCAACAGGGGGCCTAGGGACTAAGGCCAACAATGAGCAGTTCTTC; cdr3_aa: CASSTGGLGTKANNEQFF
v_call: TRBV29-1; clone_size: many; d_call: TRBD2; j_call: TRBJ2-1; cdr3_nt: TGCAGCGTGCTAGCGGGAGGGCCCTCGAAGTACAATGAGCAGTTCTTC; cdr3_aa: CSVLAGGPSKYNEQFF